Each of the 10 T cell receptor beta chains below was sequenced from the same sample in a study of monozygotic twins with inflammatory bowel disease. No DNA is given; TCRdb re-called the 5' RACE reads and lists each CDR3 protein once. Listed are approximately 300,000 distinct CDR3 sequences; over 5% falls within the top ten. The sample was blood. Receptors were obtained from a human donor with ulcerative colitis or Crohn's disease, or a healthy co-twin of an affected twin (not recorded which).

The gene calls are TRBV29-1 and TRBJ2-6; TCRdb's D gene call, TRBD1, goes unchecked for lack of DNA. The CDR3 totals 14 residues. The germline V gene has CDR1 SQVTM and CDR2 ANQGSEA. The CDR3 is CSVQGPSGANVLTF.

The rearrangement links TRBV29-1 to TRBJ2-5; TCRdb's D call, TRBD1, is unchecked because there is no DNA. CDR1 is SQVTM, CDR2 ANQGSEA, per germline. The CDR3 covers 14 residues. CDR3 loop: CSAEGTTGFETQYF. The entire variable domain, with the rest obtained from reference TRBV29-1 and TRBJ2-5, is as follows: SAVISQKPSRDICQRGTSLTIQCQVDSQVTMMFWYRQQPGQSLTLIATANQGSEATYESGFVIDKFPISRPNLTFSTLTVSNMSPEDSSIYLCSAEGTTGFETQYFGPGTRLLVL.

CDR3: CASSLVPGDPNYGYTF. The chain is built from TRBV5-1 and TRBJ1-2; TCRdb proposes TRBD1, but this gene call is untestable without DNA. The V gene's germline CDR1 is SGHRS and CDR2 YFSETQ. The CDR3 has 16 amino acids.

The chain links TRBV6-1 to TRBJ1-2. CDR3 length: 15 amino acids. Germline CDR1 and CDR2: MNHNS and SASEGT. CDR3 sequence reads: CATIAKPEPNYGYTF.

The chain is built from TRBV3-1 and TRBJ1-5. The CDR3 extends over 15 amino acids. Germline loops: CDR1 LGHDT, CDR2 YNNKEL (reference sequence). The chain's CDR3 is CASSQDVGANQPQHF.

This chain connects TRBV6-1 to TRBJ2-7; TCRdb picks TRBD2, but there is no DNA to check that call. Germline CDR1 and CDR2: MNHNS and SASEGT. There are 14 residues in the CDR3. The CDR3 here is CASSADGGSGKQYF.

This rearrangement joins TRBV5-1 to TRBJ2-7. This CDR3 comprises 13 residues. The germline V gene has CDR1 SGHRS and CDR2 YFSETQ. This CDR3 reads CASSLQQTYEQYF.

The chain is built from TRBV18 and TRBJ1-5; TCRdb selects TRBD1, and the lack of DNA leaves this call unchecked. Germline CDR1 reads KGHSH; CDR2 reads LQKENI. The CDR3 is made up of 15 amino acids. CDR3 sequence: CASSRKDGGNQPQHF.

The chain recombines TRBV2 with TRBJ2-1. Germline V CDR1 and CDR2: SNHLY, FYNNEI. This CDR3 spans 12 amino acids. The CDR3: CASSDLGNEQFF. The whole variable domain, filled in from reference TRBV2 and TRBJ2-1, reads EPEVTQTPSHQVTQMGQEVILRCVPISNHLYFYWYRQILGQKVEFLVSFYNNEISEKSEIFDDQFSVERPDGSNFTLKIRSTKLEDSAMYFCASSDLGNEQFFGPGTRLTVL.

V and J are TRBV6-1 and TRBJ1-5. Germline CDR1 and CDR2: MNHNS and SASEGT. This CDR3 comprises 15 residues. CDR3 amino acids: CASSEFGEVVQPQHF.